This TCR beta chain is from a study of cytomegalovirus exposure and HLA in healthy donors. Points from the study as a whole: Most TCR sequences showed up rarely, but some public TCRs showed up in many donors. Altogether, 170 or so TCR beta chains were recorded as cytomegalovirus-associated. In vitro data verified a few CMV-associated chains as specific for CMV antigens.

Only in-frame clones appear in the TCRdb table, and some are missing; sequencing was by immunoSEQ multiplex PCR. Seen here are roughly 110,000 clones, roughly 90% observed once, and the top ten hold 1.5% to 2%. Separate from the approximately 670-subject first cohort was the approximately 130-subject validation cohort, to which the donors belonged. Note on this clone: As yet, its antigen is unknown.

This clonotype was obtained from a woman aged 18-35 years in good health and CMV-seropositive. Sample: PBMCs.

The CDR3 DNA sequence: TGCGCCAGCACGGGGGAAACCTACAATGAGCAGTTCTTC. Translated: CASTGETYNEQFF. V is TRBV10-2 and J is TRBJ2-1; possible D gene TRBD2, 6 bases. The germline gives CDR1 WSHSY, CDR2 SAAADI. Trimming took 7 bases from V and 2 from J, leaving 9 bases between them. This CDR3 has 13 residues.